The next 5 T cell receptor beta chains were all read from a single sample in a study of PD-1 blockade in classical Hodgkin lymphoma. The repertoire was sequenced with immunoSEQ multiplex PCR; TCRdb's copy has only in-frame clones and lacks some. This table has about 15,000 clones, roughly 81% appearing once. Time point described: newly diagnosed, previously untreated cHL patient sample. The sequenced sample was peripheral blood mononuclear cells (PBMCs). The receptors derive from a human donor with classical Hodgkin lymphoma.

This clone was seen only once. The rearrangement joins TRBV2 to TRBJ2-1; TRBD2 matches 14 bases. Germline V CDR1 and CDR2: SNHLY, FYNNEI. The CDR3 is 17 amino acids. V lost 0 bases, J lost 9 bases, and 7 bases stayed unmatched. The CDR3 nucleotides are TGTGCCAGCAGTGAAGCTGGGACTAGCGGGAGAATGGGTGAGCAGTTCTTC. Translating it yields CASSEAGTSGRMGEQFF.

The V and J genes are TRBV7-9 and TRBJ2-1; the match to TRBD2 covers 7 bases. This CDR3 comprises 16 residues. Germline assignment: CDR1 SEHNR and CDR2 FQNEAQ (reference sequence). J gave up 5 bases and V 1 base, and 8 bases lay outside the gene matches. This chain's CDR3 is CASSLVRTSADNEQFF. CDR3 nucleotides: TGTGCCAGCAGCTTAGTGAGAACTAGCGCCGACAATGAGCAGTTCTTC.

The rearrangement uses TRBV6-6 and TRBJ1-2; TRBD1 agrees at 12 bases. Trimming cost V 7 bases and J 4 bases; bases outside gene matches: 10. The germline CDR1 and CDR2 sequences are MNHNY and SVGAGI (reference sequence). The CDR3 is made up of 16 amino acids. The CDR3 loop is CASIPLPGQGAYGYTF. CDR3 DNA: TGTGCCAGCATCCCGCTACCGGGACAGGGGGCCTATGGCTACACCTTC.

In DNA, the CDR3 is TGTGCCAGCAGCCAAAGAAGGGCTAGCGGGAGCAACGAGCAGTACTTC. It specifies CASSQRRASGSNEQYF. The gene calls are TRBV14 and TRBJ2-7; 10 bases are shared with TRBD2. V lost 2 bases, J lost 5 bases, and 9 bases stayed unmatched. The CDR3 totals 16 residues. In germline, CDR1 is SGHDN, CDR2 FVKESK.

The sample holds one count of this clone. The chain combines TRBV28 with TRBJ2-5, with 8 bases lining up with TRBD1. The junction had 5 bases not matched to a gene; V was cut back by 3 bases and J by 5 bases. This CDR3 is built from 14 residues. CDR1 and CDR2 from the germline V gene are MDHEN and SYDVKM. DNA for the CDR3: TGTGCCAGCAGTTTCCGGACAGGGCACGAGACCCAGTACTTC. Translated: CASSFRTGHETQYF. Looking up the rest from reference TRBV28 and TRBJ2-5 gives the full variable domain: DVKVTQSSRYLVKRTGEKVFLECVQDMDHENMFWYRQDPGLGLRLIYFSYDVKMKEKGDIPEGYSVSREKKERFSLILESASTNQTSMYLCASSFRTGHETQYFGPGTRLLVL.